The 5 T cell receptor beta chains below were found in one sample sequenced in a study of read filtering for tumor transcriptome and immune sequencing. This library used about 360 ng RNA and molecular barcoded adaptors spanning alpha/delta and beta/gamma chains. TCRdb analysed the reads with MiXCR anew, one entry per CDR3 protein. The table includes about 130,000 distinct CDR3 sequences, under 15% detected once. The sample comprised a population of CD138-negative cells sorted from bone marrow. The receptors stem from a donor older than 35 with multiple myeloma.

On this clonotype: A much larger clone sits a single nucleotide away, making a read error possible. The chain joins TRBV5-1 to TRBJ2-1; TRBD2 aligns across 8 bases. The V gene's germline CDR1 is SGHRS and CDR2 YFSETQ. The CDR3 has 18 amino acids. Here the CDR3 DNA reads TGCGCCAGCAGCTTGGCCACTAGCGGCAAGAGCTCCTACAATGGGCAGTTCTTC. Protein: CASSLATSGKSSYNGQFF.

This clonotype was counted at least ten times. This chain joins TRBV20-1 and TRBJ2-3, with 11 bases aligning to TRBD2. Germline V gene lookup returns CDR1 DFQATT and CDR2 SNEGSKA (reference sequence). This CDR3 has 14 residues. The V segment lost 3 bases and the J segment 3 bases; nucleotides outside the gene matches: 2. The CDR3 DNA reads TGCAGTGCTAGGGCTAGCGGGAGGACAGATACGCAGTATTTT. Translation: CSARASGRTDTQYF.

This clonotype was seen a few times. CDR3 loop: CASSRRDRALETQYF. In DNA form, the CDR3 reads TGTGCCAGCAGCCGCCGGGACAGGGCATTGGAGACCCAGTACTTC. The rearrangement joins TRBV11-2 to TRBJ2-5; TRBD1 matches 9 bases. Germline V gene sequence: CDR1 SGHAT, CDR2 FQNNGV. The V gene end was trimmed by 5 bases and the J gene end by 5 bases; junction bases not matched to a gene: 9. The length of the CDR3 is 15 residues.

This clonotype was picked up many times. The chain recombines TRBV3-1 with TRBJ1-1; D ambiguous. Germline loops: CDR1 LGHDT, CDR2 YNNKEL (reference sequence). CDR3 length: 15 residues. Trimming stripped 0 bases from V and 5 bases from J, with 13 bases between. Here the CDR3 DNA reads TGTGCCAGCAGCCAAGATTCGGGCCGCAGGACTGAAGCTTTCTTT. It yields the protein CASSQDSGRRTEAFF.

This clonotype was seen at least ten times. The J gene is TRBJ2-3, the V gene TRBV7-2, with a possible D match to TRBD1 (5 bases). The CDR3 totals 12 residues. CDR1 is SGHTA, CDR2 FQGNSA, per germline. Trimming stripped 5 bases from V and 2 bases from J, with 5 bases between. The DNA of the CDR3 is TGTGCCAGCAGCGGGGCCACAGATACGCAGTATTTT. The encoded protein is CASSGATDTQYF.